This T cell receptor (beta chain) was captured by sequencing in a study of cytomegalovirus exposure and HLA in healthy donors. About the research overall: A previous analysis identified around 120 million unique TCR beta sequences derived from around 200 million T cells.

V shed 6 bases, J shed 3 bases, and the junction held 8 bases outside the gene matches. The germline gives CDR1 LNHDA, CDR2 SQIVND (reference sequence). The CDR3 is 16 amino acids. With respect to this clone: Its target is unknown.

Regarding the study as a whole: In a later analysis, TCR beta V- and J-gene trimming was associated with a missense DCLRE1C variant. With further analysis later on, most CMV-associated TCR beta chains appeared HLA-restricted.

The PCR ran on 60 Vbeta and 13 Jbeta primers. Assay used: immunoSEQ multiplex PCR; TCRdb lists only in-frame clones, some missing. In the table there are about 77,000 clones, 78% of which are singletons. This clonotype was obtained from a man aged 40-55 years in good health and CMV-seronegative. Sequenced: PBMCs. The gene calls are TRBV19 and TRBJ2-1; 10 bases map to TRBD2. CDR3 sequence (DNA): TGTGCCAGTAGGGGGCTAGCGGGGGCTAACTACAATGAGCAGTTCTTC. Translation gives CASRGLAGANYNEQFF. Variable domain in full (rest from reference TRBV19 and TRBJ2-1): DGGITQSPKYLFRKEGQNVTLSCEQNLNHDAMYWYRQDPGQGLRLIYYSQIVNDFQKGDIAEGYSVSREKKESFPLTVTSAQKNPTAFYLCASRGLAGANYNEQFFGPGTRLTVL.